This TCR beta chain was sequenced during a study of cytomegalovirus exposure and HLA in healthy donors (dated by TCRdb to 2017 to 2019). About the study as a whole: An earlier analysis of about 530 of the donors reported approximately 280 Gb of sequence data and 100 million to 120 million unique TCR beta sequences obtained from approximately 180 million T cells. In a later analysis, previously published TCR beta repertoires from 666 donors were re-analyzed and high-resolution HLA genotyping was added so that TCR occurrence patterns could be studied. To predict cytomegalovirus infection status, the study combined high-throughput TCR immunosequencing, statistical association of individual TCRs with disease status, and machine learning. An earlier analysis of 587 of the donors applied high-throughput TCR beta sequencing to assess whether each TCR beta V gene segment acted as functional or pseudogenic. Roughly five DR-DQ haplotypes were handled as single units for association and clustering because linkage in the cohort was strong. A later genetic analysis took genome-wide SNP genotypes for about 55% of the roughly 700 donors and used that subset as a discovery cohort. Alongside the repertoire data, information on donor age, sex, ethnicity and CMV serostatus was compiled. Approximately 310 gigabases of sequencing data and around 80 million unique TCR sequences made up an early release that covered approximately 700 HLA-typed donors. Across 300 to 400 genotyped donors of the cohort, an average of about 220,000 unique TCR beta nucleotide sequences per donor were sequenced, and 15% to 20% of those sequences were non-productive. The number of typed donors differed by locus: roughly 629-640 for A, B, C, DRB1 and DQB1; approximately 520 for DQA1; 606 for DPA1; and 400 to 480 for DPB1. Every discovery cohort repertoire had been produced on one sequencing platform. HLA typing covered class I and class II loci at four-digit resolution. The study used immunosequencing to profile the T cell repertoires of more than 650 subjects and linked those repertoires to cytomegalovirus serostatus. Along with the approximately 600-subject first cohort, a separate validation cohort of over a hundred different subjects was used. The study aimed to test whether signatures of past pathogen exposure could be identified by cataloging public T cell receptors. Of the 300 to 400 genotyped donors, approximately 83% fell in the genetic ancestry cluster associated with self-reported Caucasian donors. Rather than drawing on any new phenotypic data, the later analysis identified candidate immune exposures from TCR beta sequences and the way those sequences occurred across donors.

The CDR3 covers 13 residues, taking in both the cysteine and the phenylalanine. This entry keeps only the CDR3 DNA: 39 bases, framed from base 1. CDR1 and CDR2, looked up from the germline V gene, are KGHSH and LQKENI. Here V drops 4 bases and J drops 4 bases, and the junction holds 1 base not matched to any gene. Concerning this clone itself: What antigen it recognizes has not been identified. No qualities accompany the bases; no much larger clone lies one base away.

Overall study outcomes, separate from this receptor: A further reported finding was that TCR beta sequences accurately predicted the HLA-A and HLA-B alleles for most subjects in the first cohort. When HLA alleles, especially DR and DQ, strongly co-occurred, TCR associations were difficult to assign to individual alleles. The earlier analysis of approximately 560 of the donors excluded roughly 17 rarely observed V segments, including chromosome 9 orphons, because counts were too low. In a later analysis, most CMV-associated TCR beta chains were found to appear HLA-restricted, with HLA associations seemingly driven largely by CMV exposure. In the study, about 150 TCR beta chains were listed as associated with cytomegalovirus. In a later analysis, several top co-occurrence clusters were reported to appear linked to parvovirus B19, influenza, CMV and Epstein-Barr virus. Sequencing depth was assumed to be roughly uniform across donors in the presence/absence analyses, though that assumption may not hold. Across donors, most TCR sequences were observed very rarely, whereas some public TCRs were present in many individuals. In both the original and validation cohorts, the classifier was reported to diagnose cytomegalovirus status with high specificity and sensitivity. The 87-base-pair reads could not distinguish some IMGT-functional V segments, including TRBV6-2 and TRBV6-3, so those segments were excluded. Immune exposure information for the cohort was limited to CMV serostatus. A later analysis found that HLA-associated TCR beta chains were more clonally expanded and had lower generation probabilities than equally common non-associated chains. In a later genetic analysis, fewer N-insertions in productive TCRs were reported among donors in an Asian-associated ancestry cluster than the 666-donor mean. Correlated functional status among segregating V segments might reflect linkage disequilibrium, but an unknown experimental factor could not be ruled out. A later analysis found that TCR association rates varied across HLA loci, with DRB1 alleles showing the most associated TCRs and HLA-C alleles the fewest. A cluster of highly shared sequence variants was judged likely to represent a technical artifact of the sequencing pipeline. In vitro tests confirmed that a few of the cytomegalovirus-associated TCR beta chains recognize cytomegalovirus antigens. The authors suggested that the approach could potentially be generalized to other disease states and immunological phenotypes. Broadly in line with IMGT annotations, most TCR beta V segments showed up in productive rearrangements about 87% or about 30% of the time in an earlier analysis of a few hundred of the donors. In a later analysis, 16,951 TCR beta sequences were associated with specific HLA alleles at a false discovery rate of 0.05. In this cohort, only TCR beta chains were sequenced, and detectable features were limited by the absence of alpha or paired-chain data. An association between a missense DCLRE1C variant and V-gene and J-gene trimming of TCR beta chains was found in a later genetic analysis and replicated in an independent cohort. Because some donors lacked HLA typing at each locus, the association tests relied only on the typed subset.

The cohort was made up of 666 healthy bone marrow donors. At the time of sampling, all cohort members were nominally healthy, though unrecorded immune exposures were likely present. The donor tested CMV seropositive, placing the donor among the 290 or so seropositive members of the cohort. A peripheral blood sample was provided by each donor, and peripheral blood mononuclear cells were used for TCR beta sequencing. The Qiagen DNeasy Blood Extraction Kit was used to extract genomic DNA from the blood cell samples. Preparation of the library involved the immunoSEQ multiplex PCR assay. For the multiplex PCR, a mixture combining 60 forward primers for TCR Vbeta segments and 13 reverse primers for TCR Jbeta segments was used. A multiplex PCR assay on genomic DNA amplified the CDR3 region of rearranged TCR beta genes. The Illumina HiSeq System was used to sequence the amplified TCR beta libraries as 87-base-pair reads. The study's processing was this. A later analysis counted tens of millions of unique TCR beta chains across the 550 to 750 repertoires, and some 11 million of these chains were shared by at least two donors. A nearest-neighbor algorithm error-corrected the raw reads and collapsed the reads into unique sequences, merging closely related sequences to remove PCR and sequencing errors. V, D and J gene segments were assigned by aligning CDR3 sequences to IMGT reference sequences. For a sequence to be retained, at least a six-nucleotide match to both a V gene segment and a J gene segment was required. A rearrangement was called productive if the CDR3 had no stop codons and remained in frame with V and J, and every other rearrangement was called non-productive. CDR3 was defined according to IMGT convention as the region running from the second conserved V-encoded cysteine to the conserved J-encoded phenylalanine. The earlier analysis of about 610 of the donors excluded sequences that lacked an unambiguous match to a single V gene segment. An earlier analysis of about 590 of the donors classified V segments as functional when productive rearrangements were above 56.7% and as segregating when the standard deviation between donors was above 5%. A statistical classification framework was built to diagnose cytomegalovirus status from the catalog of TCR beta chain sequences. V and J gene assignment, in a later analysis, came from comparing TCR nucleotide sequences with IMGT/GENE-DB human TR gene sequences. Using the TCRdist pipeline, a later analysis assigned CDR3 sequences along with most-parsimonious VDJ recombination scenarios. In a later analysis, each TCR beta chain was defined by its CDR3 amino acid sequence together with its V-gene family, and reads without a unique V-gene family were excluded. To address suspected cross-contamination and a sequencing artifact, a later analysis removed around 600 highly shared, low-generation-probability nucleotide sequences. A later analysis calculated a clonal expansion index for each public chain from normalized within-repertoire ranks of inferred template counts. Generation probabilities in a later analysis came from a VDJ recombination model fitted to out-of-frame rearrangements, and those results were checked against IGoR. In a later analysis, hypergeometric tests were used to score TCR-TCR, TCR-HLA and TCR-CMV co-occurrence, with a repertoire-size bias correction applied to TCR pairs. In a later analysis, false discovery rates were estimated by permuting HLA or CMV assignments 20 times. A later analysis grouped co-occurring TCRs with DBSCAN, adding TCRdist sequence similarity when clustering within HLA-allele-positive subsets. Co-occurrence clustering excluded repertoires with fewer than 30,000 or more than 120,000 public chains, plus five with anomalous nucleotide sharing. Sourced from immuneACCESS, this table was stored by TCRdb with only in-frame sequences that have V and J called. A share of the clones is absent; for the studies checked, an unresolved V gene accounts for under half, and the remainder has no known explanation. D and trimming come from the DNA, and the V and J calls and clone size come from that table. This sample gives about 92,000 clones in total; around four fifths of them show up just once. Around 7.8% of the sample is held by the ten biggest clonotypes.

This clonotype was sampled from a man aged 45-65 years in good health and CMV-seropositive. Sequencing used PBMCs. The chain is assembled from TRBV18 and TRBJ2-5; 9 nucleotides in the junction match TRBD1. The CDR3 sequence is CASSQGQGETQYF. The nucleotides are TGTGCCAGCTCACAGGGACAGGGAGAGACCCAGTACTTC.